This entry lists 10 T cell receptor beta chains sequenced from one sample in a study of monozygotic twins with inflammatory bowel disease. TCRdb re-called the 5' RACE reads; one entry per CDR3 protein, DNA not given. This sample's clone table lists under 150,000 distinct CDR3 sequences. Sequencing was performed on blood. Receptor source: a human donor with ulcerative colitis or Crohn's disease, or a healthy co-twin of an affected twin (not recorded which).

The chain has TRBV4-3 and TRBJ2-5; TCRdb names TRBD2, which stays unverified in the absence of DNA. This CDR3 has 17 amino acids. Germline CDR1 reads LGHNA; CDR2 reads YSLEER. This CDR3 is CASSQASSGRSQETQYF.

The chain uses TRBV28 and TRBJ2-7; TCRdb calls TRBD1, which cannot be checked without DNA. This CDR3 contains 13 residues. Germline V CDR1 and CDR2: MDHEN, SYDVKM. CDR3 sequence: CASSTNNRVAQYF.

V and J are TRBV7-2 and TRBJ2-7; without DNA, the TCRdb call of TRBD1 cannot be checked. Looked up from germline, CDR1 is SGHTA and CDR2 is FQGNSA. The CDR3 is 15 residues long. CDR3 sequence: CASSLGQGAAYEQYF.

The CDR3 reads CASSLAGQGLEAFF. The chain joins TRBV7-2 to TRBJ1-1; TCRdb proposes TRBD1, but this gene call is untestable without DNA. The CDR3 consists of 14 residues. Germline V gene lookup returns CDR1 SGHTA and CDR2 FQGNSA.

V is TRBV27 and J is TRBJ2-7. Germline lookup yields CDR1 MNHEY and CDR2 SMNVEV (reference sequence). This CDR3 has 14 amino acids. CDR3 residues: CASRRGEPPYEQYF.

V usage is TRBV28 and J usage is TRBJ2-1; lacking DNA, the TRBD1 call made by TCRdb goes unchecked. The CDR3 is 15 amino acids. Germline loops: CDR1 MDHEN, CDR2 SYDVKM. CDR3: CASIRGRQRDNEQFF. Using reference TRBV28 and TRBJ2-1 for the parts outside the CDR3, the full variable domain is DVKVTQSSRYLVKRTGEKVFLECVQDMDHENMFWYRQDPGLGLRLIYFSYDVKMKEKGDIPEGYSVSREKKERFSLILESASTNQTSMYLCASIRGRQRDNEQFFGPGTRLTVL.

The CDR3 sequence is CSARDRRGFQGAYEQYF. V gene TRBV20-1 combines with J gene TRBJ2-7; without DNA, the TCRdb call of TRBD1 cannot be checked. CDR1 and CDR2 (germline): DFQATT, SNEGSKA (reference sequence). The CDR3 extends over 17 amino acids.

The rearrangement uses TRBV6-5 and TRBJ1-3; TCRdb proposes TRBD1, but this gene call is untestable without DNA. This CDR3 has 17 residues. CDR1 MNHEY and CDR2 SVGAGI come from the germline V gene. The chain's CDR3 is CASSYSASTGIGNTIYF.

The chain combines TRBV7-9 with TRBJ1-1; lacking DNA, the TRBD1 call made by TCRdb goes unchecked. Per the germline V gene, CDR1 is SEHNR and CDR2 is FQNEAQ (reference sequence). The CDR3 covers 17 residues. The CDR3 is CASSPFGQGEERTEAFF.

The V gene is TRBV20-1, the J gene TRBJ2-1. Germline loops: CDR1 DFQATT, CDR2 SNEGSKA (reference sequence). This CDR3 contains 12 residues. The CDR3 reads CSATGRYNEQFF.